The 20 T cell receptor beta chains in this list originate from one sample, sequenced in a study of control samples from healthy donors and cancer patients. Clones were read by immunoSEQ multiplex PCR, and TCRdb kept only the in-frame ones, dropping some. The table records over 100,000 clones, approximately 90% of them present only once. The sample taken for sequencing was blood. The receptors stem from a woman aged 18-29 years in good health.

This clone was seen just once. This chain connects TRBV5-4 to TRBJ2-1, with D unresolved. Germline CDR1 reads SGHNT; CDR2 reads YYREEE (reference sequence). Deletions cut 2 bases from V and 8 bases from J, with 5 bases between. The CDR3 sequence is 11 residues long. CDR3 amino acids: CASSLLDEQFF. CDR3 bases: TGTGCCAGCAGCTTACTCGATGAGCAGTTCTTC.

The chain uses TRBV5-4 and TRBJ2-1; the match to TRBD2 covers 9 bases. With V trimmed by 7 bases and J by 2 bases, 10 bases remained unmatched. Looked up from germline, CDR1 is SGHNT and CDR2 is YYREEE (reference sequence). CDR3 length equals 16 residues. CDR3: CASGKGQRGAYNEQFF. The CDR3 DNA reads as TGTGCCAGCGGCAAGGGCCAGCGGGGGGCCTACAATGAGCAGTTCTTC.

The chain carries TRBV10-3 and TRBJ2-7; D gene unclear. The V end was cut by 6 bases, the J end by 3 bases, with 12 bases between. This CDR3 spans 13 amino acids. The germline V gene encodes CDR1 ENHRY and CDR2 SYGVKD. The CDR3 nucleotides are TGTGCCATCAGCAAGGGAACCGACTACGAGCAGTACTTC. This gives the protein CAISKGTDYEQYF.

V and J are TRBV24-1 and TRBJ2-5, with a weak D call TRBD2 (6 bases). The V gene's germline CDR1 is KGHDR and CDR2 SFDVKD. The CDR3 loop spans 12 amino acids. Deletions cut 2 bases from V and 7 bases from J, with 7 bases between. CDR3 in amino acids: CATSDWRGTQYF. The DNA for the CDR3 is TGTGCCACCAGTGATTGGAGGGGGACCCAGTACTTC.

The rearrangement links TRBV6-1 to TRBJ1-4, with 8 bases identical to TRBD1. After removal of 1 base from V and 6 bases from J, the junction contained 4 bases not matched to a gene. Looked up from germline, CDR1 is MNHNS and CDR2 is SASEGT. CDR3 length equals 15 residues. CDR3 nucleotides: TGTGCCAGCAGTGAAGGGACAGGGAGCGATGAAAAACTGTTTTTT. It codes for CASSEGTGSDEKLFF.

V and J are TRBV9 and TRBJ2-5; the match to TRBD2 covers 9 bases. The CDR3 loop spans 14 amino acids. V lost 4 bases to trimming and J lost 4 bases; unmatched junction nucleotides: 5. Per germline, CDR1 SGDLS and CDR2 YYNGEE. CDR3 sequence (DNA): TGTGCCAGCAGCCCGCGAGCGGGAGGAGAGACCCAGTACTTC. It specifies CASSPRAGGETQYF.

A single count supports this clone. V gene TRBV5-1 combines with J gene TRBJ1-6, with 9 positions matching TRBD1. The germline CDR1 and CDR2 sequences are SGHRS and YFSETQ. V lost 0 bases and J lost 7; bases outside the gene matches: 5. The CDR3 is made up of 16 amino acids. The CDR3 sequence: CASSLVPGTGNSPLHF. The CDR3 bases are TGCGCCAGCAGCTTGGTCCCCGGGACAGGGAATTCACCCCTCCACTTT.

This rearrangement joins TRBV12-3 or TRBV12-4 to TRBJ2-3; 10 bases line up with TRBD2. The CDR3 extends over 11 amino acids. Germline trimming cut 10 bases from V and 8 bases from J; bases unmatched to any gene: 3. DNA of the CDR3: TGTGCCACCTCTAGCGGGAGTACGCAGTATTTT. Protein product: CATSSGSTQYF.

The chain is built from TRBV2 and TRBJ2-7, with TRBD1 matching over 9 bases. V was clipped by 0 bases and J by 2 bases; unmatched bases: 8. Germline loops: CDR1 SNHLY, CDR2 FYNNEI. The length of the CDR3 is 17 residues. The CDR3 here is CASSEALVTGGPYEQYF. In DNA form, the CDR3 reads TGTGCCAGCAGTGAAGCGCTTGTAACAGGGGGCCCCTACGAGCAGTACTTC.

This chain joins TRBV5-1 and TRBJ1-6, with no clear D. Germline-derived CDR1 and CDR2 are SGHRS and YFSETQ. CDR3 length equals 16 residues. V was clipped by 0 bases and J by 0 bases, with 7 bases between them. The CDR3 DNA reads TGCGCCAGCAGCTTGGCGGGAAGCTCCTATAATTCACCCCTCCACTTT. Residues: CASSLAGSSYNSPLHF.

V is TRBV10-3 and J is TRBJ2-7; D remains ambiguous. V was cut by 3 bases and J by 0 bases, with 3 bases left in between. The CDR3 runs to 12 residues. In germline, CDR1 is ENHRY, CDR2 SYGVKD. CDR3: CAISDTSYEQYF. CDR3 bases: TGTGCCATCAGTGATACCTCCTACGAGCAGTACTTC.

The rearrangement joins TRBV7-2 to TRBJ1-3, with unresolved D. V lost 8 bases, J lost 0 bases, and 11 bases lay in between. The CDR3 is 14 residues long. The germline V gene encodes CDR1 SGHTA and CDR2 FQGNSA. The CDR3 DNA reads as TGTGCCAGCTGTAAGGATTTCTCTGGAAACACCATATATTTT. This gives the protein CASCKDFSGNTIYF.

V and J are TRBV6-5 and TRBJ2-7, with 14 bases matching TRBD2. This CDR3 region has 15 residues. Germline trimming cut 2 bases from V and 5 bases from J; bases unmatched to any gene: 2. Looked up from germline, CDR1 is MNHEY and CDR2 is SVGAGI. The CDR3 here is CASSYGGLAGDEQYF. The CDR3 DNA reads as TGTGCCAGCAGTTACGGGGGACTAGCGGGAGACGAGCAGTACTTC.

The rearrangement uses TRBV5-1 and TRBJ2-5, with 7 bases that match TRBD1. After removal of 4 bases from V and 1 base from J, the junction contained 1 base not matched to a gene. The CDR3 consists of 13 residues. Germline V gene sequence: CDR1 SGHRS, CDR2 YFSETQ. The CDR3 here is CASSRDSQETQYF. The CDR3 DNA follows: TGCGCCAGCAGCCGGGACAGCCAAGAGACCCAGTACTTC.

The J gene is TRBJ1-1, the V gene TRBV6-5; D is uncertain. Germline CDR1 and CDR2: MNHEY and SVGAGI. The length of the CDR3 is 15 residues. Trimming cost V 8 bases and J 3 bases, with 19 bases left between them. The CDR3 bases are TGTGCCAGCTTCCCTGAGTTTGGGCGCGACACTGAAGCTTTCTTT. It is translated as CASFPEFGRDTEAFF.

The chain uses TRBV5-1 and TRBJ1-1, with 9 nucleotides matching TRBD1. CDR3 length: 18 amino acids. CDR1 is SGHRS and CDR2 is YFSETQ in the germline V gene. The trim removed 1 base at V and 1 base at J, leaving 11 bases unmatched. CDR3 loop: CASSLRTGTGRGNTEAFF. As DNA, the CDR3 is TGCGCCAGCAGCTTGCGTACCGGGACAGGGCGGGGGAACACTGAAGCTTTCTTT.

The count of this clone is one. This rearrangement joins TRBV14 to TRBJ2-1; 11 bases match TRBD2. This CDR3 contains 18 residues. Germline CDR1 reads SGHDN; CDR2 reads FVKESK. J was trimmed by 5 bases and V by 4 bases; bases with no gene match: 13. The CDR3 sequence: CASSRSKMGGLADNEQFF. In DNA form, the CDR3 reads TGTGCCAGCAGCCGAAGTAAGATGGGGGGACTAGCGGACAATGAGCAGTTCTTC. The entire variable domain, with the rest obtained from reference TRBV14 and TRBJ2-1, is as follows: EAGVTQFPSHSVIEKGQTVTLRCDPISGHDNLYWYRRVMGKEIKFLLHFVKESKQDESGMPNNRFLAERTGGTYSTLKVQPAELEDSGVYFCASSRSKMGGLADNEQFFGPGTRLTVL.

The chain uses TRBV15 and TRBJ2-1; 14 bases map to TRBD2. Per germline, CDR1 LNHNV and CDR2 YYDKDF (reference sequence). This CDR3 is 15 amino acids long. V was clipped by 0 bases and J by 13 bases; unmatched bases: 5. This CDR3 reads CATSRDRTSGGQQFF. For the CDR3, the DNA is TGTGCCACCAGCAGAGATCGGACTAGCGGGGGGCAACAGTTCTTC.

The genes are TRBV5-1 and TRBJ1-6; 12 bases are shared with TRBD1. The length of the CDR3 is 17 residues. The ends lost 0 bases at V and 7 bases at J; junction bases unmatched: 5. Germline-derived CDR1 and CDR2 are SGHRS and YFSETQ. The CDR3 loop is CASSLGGQGAGNSPLHF. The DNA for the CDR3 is TGCGCCAGCAGCTTGGGGGGACAGGGGGCTGGAAATTCACCCCTCCACTTT.

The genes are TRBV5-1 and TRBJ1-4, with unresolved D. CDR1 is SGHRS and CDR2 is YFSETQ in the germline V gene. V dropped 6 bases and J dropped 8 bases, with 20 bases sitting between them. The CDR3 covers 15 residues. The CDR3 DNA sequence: TGCGCCAGCAAACCCTTGGGGAAGGGAAGCGAAAAACTGTTTTTT. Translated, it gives CASKPLGKGSEKLFF.